Listed here is a single TCR beta chain. This sample stems from a study of blood T cell repertoires in COVID-19. As for the study in general: Collection of acute and convalescent COVID-19 samples took place in the United States, Italy and Spain. T cells, B-cell-depleted T cells, or PBMCs supplied cDNA or gDNA.

Germline trimming cut 3 bases from V and 4 bases from J; bases unmatched to any gene: 4. The CDR3 extends over 14 amino acids. Germline assignment: CDR1 LNHDA and CDR2 SQIVND (reference sequence). Authors' data handling: Nucleated cell counts were estimated from reference gene primer amplification. Profiled with immunoSEQ multiplex PCR; TCRdb holds only in-frame clones, not every one. The V and J calls and clone size come from that table; D and trimming were worked out from the DNA. This table has about 280,000 clones, around 86% appearing once. V and J are TRBV19 and TRBJ2-7, with 9 positions matching TRBD1. The receptor comes from a woman in her thirties who had recovered from COVID-19. What was sequenced was peripheral blood. CDR3 bases: TGTGCCAGTAGTATTGGGACAGGGAGATACGAGCAGTACTTC. It codes for CASSIGTGRYEQYF.